The T cell receptor beta chain described here comes from a study of lung T cells in sarcoidosis with Löfgren's syndrome. Study-level points and caveats: In alpha-beta pairs, TRAV12-1 favored TRBV2, and their CDR3s were homologous. These T cells possibly recognize a putative, unidentified sarcoidosis-associated antigen. Shared TRAV12-1 and TRBV2 CDR3 motifs across Löfgren's syndrome patients reportedly suggested public CD4+ TCRs. Versus controls, Löfgren's syndrome patients reportedly showed TRAV12-1 and TRBV2 as most expanded.

TCRdb re-called the reads with MiXCR, one entry per CDR3 protein. The table includes about 19,000 distinct CDR3 sequences, less than 25% detected once. The CDR3 totals 17 residues. The trim removed 5 bases at V and 5 bases at J, leaving 15 bases unmatched. There are many counts of this clonotype. The antigen is undetermined. This receptor was taken from a human donor with sarcoidosis (Löfgren's syndrome or another form), or a control subject (not recorded which). V usage is TRBV12-3 or TRBV12-4 and J usage is TRBJ2-3; 8 bases map to TRBD1. Sequencing input: CD4+ T cells from PBMCs. CDR3 DNA: TGTGCCAGCAGTCCGCCGTCCATTGGACAGGGTAGAGATACGCAGTATTTT. This translates into CASSPPSIGQGRDTQYF.